Ten or more counts support the clone carrying this T cell receptor beta chain. The data are from a study of early T cells in non-severe SARS-CoV-2 infection. This CDR3 spans 14 amino acids. V was trimmed by 2 bases and J by 7 bases, leaving 12 bases between them. Germline loops: CDR1 ENHRY, CDR2 SYGVKD. TCRdb processed the 5' RACE reads anew with MiXCR; each CDR3 protein has one entry. This table holds approximately 32,000 distinct CDR3 sequences, 3% to 5% found once. Sequencing used whole blood. The V gene is TRBV10-3, the J gene TRBJ2-1; no reliable D call. The origin of this receptor is an adult who was a healthcare worker with PCR-confirmed SARS-CoV-2 infection or an uninfected control (not recorded which). CDR3 amino acids: CAISEDPTLNEQFF. CDR3 in DNA: TGTGCCATCAGTGAGGACCCCACTCTAAATGAGCAGTTCTTC.